Listed below are T cell receptor beta chains from one sample, sequenced in a study of shared clonotypes between healthy human individuals. The data were produced by immunoSEQ multiplex PCR, yet TCRdb's version contains in-frame clones alone and is incomplete. This sample has some 1,900,000 clones; about 95% occur once, and the top ten carry 1.2%. The material sequenced was naive CD8+ T cells sorted from blood. The source of these receptors is a man between 18 and 35 years old in good health. Each CDR3 is given with its conserved first and last residue. The D gene is left open where the match is weak. Where a row states a size, it is once, few, many or the class of an expanded clone; other rows omit it.

size | J | V | D | DNA | CDR3
NA | TRBJ2-3 | TRBV7-8 | NA | TGTGCCAGCAGTCCCTGGGGTTTTACCACAGATACGCAGTATTTT | CASSPWGFTTDTQYF
NA | TRBJ2-7 | TRBV13 | NA | TGTGCCAGCAGCCAACAGGGCAGCTCCTACGAGCAGTACTTC | CASSQQGSSYEQYF
NA | TRBJ2-7 | TRBV7-7 | TRBD1 | TGTGCTAGCAGCGCCGGGACAGGGGGGAACTACGAGCAGTACTTC | CASSAGTGGNYEQYF
NA | TRBJ2-2 | TRBV20-1 | NA | TGCAGTGCTAGGTCAGGCGGGGAGCTGTTTTTT | CSARSGGELFF
NA | TRBJ2-3 | TRBV4-1 | TRBD2 | TGCGCCAGCAGCGGTACTAGCGGGAGTGCAGATACGCAGTATTTT | CASSGTSGSADTQYF
once | TRBJ2-7 | TRBV21-1 | NA | TGTGCCAGCAGCGGGGTAAGGGACAGCTCTTACGAGCAGTACTTC | CASSGVRDSSYEQYF
once | TRBJ2-7 | TRBV13 | NA | TGTGCCAGCAGCGGGGGCGGTAGCTCCTACGAGCAGTACTTC | CASSGGGSSYEQYF
NA | TRBJ1-6 | TRBV27 | TRBD1 | TGTGCCAGCAGTTTCTGGGGGACAGGGCGCTATAATTCACCCCTCCACTTT | CASSFWGTGRYNSPLHF
NA | TRBJ2-7 | TRBV13 | NA | TGTGCCAGCAGCTTAGGCGGGAGTCTGTACGAGCAGTACTTC | CASSLGGSLYEQYF
NA | TRBJ1-1 | TRBV7-2 | NA | TGTGCCAGCAGCTCTGGGGCCAGGGTTAACACTGAAGCTTTCTTT | CASSSGARVNTEAFF
NA | TRBJ2-7 | TRBV7-2 | NA | TGTGCCAGCAGCTGGACTCCATCCTACGAGCAGTACTTC | CASSWTPSYEQYF
NA | TRBJ2-7 | TRBV4-1 | TRBD1 | TGCGCCAGCAGCCAGGACAGGGGTATTATGGGCGAGCAGTACTTC | CASSQDRGIMGEQYF
few | TRBJ1-2 | TRBV6-5 | NA | TGTGCCAGCAGTTACGGATCTGCGGCGGGCTACACCTTC | CASSYGSAAGYTF
NA | TRBJ1-2 | TRBV28 | TRBD1 | TGTGCCAGCAGGGTACAGGGGGACTATGGCTACACCTTC | CASRVQGDYGYTF
NA | TRBJ1-1 | TRBV4-3 | TRBD1 | TGCGCCAGCAGCCAAGAAGGGTCAGGGGGCACTGAAGCTTTCTTT | CASSQEGSGGTEAFF
NA | TRBJ1-2 | TRBV28 | NA | TGTGCCAGCAGTTTCGCAGGGGAATATGGCTACACCTTC | CASSFAGEYGYTF
NA | TRBJ2-7 | TRBV28 | TRBD1 | TGTGCCAGCAGTTTCCCGGGCGCAGGGGGCTTGAGTAATTACGAGCAGTACTTC | CASSFPGAGGLSNYEQYF
NA | TRBJ1-2 | TRBV6-5 | NA | TGTGCCAGCACCCCCGAGACAGGTTACTATGGCTACACCTTC | CASTPETGYYGYTF
NA | TRBJ2-7 | TRBV7-2 | TRBD2 | TGTGCCAGCAGCCACCTAGCGGGAGGCACCTACGAGCAGTACTTC | CASSHLAGGTYEQYF
NA | TRBJ2-5 | TRBV10-3 | TRBD1 | TGTGCCATCAGTGAGTCGATCGGACAGGGGTTGGAAGAGACCCAGTACTTC | CAISESIGQGLEETQYF
NA | TRBJ1-4 | TRBV5-6 | NA | TGTGCCAGCAGCTTGGCGACGGGACATGGCCCAATGACTAATGAAAAACTGTTTTTT | CASSLATGHGPMTNEKLFF
NA | TRBJ1-1 | TRBV9 | NA | TGTGCCAGCAGCGTAGAAGTGTACGGGGGCACTGAAGCTTTCTTT | CASSVEVYGGTEAFF
NA | TRBJ2-3 | TRBV4-3 | NA | TGCGCCAGCAGCCAAGAACGGGTCGACACAGATACGCAGTATTTT | CASSQERVDTDTQYF
NA | TRBJ2-5 | TRBV9 | NA | TGTGCCAGCAGTCCAGGGGTTTTTAACCAAGAGACCCAGTACTTC | CASSPGVFNQETQYF
once | TRBJ2-3 | TRBV7-8 | TRBD2 | TGTGCCAGCAGCCTAGCGGGTTACACAGATACGCAGTATTTT | CASSLAGYTDTQYF